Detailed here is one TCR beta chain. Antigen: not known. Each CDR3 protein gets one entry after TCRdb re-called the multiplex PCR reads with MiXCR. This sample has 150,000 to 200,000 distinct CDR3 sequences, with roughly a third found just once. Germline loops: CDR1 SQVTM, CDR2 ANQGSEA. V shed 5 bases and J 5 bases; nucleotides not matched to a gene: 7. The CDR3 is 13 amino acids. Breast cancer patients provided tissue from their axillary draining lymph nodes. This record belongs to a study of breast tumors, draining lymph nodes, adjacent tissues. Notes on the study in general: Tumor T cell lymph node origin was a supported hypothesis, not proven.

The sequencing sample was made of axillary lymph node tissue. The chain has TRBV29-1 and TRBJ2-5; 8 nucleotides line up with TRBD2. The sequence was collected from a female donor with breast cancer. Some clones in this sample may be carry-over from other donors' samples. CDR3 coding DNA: TGCAGCGTTCACGGGAGGGCCGGGGAGACCCAGTACTTC. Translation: CSVHGRAGETQYF.